The 11 T cell receptor beta chains presented below share a single source sample, sequenced in a study of type 1 regulatory T cells (dated by TCRdb to about 2021). Sequenced on an Illumina MiSeq. In-frame beta chains were kept once TCRdb had trimmed the public reads at Q25 with fastp and called clones with MiXCR. CDR3 protein duplicates are merged, each entry listing the most common genes and DNA. The sample records 75,000 to 100,000 distinct CDR3 sequences, 30% to 35% of which are singletons. The top ten constitute roughly 2.4% of the sample. The sample was CD4+ T cells, either the whole sample or a sorted fraction (not recorded which). These receptors all stem from a human donor in good health.

This clonotype occurred a few times. The chain links TRBV5-1 to TRBJ2-5; the match to TRBD2 covers 8 bases. J lost 2 bases, V lost 7 bases, and 7 bases had no gene match. In germline, CDR1 is SGHRS, CDR2 YFSETQ. CDR3 size: 14 residues. The chain's CDR3 is CASGPGGEQETQYF. In DNA, the CDR3 is TGCGCCAGCGGACCGGGGGGGGAGCAAGAGACCCAGTACTTC. The variable domain in full, completed from reference TRBV5-1 and TRBJ2-5, reads KAGVTQTPRYLIKTRGQQVTLSCSPISGHRSVSWYQQTPGQGLQFLFEYFSETQRNKGNFPGRFSGRQFSNSRSEMNVSTLELGDSALYLCASGPGGEQETQYFGPGTRLLVL.

There are a few counts of this clonotype. The J gene is TRBJ2-2, the V gene TRBV7-2; TRBD1 agrees at 7 bases. This CDR3 is built from 14 residues. Unmatched junction bases numbered 7, after V lost 5 bases and J lost 7 bases. Germline V gene data show CDR1 as SGHTA and CDR2 as FQGNSA. CDR3 coding DNA: TGTGCCAGCAGCATGGGACAGTCCGTCGGGGAGCTGTTTTTT. Encoded protein: CASSMGQSVGELFF.

About this clonotype itself: Germline and junction disagree at one end, which may indicate a read error. V usage is TRBV12-3 or TRBV12-4 and J usage is TRBJ2-1; D not resolved. This CDR3 has 14 amino acids. The DNA for the CDR3 is TGTGCCAGCGGTCGAGGTAGCTCCTACGATGAGCAGTTCTTC. It yields the protein CASGRGSSYDEQFF.

This clonotype was observed a few times. This chain links TRBV27 with TRBJ2-1; 14 bases are a match to TRBD2. The CDR3 runs to 17 residues. The germline gives CDR1 MNHEY, CDR2 SMNVEV (reference sequence). After removal of 2 bases from V and 8 bases from J, the junction contained 8 bases not matched to a gene. The CDR3 loop reads CASSLGLTSGRAHEQFF. For the CDR3, the DNA is TGTGCCAGCAGTTTAGGGCTGACTAGCGGGAGGGCCCATGAGCAGTTCTTC.

This chain uses TRBV16 with TRBJ2-2; D possibly uses TRBD1 or TRBD2 (5 bases each). There are 17 residues in the CDR3. V was cut by 0 bases and J by 2 bases, with 13 bases left in between. Germline V gene lookup returns CDR1 KGHSY and CDR2 FQNENV. This CDR3 reads CASSQSIRGINTGELFF. The CDR3 DNA reads TGTGCCAGCAGCCAATCGATCCGGGGCATAAACACCGGGGAGCTGTTTTTT.

V is TRBV11-2 and J is TRBJ2-7, with TRBD2 identical over 9 bases. Germline V gives CDR1 SGHAT, CDR2 FQNNGV. This CDR3 has 15 amino acids. V gave up 4 bases and J gave up 2 bases; unmatched junction bases: 6. CDR3 in amino acids: CASSSIRGRAYEQYF. The CDR3 coding sequence is TGTGCCAGCAGCTCGATCCGCGGGAGGGCCTACGAGCAGTACTTC.

As to this clonotype: Compared with germline, one end of the junction differs, possibly owing to a read error. The J gene is TRBJ2-1, the V gene TRBV14; D is possibly TRBD2 (5 bases). CDR1 and CDR2 (germline): SGHDN, FVKESK. The CDR3 spans 18 residues. CDR3 DNA sequence: TGTGCCTGCAGCCAAGACTATTCGGGCCTCAACGCCTACAATGAGCAGTTCTTC. Its protein is CACSQDYSGLNAYNEQFF. The full variable domain, in which reference TRBV14 and TRBJ2-1 provide the parts outside the CDR3, is EAGVTQFPSHSVIEKGQTVTLRCDPISGHDNLYWYRRVMGKEIKFLLHFVKESKQDESGMPNNRFLAERTGGTYSTLKVQPAELEDSGVYFCACSQDYSGLNAYNEQFFGPGTRLTVL.

For this clonotype: Relative to the germline gene, one junction end is altered; a read error may explain this. This chain joins TRBV7-9 and TRBJ2-7; D possibly corresponds to TRBD2 (5 bases). The CDR3 covers 15 residues. CDR1 SEHNR and CDR2 FQNEAQ come from the germline V gene (reference sequence). The CDR3 here is CASSSSVWEIYEQYF. CDR3 nucleotide sequence: TGTGCCAGCAGCTCGTCTGTGTGGGAGATTTACGAGCAGTACTTT.

In this sample, this clonotype turned up a few times. This chain uses TRBV7-2 with TRBJ2-3; tentatively, D is TRBD1 or TRBD2 (6 bases each). V was cut by 2 bases and J by 1 base, with 19 bases left in between. The V gene's germline CDR1 is SGHTA and CDR2 FQGNSA. The CDR3 consists of 18 residues. As DNA, the CDR3 is TGTGCCAGCAGCTTACAAAGACTAGGGACAACTCGCACAGATACGCAGTATTTT. Its protein product is CASSLQRLGTTRTDTQYF. Together with reference TRBV7-2 and TRBJ2-3, the CDR3 gives the full variable domain: GAGVSQSPSNKVTEKGKDVELRCDPISGHTALYWYRQSLGQGLEFLIYFQGNSAPDKSGLPSDRFSAERTGGSVSTLTIQRTQQEDSAVYLCASSLQRLGTTRTDTQYFGPGTRLTVL.

This chain connects TRBV7-2 to TRBJ2-1; 7 nucleotides align to TRBD1. Germline V CDR1 and CDR2: SGHTA, FQGNSA. With 1 base clipped from V and 10 bases from J, the junction kept 4 bases outside the gene matches. This CDR3 is built from 13 residues. This chain's CDR3 is CASSLDPTGEQFF. The CDR3, as DNA: TGTGCCAGCAGCTTAGACCCGACAGGGGAGCAGTTCTTC.

This clonotype was seen once. The V gene is TRBV24-1, the J gene TRBJ1-1, with 9 bases aligning to TRBD1. Germline lookup yields CDR1 KGHDR and CDR2 SFDVKD. The V segment lost 5 bases and the J segment 7 bases; nucleotides outside the gene matches: 7. The CDR3 runs 14 residues. The CDR3, as DNA: TGTGCCACCAGTGTTACAGGGGGCATTGGTGAAGCTTTCTTT. This translates into CATSVTGGIGEAFF.